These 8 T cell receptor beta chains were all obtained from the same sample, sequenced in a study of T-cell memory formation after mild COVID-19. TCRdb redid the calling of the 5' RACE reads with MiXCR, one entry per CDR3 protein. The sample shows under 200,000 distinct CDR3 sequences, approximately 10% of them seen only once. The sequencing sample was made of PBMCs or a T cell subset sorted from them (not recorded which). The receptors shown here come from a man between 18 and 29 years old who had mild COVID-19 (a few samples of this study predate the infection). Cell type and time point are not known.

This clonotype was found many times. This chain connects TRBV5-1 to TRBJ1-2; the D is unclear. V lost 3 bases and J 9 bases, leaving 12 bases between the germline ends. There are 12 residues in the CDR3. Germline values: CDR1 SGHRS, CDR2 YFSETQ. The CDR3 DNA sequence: TGCGCCAGCAGCTCGACACTCATAAGCTACACCTTC. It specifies CASSSTLISYTF.

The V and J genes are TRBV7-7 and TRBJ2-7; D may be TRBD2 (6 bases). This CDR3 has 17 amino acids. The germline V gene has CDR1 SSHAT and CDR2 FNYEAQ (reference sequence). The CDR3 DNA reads TGTGCTAGCAGCTTAGGTCGGACGGCCGGGGGATCCTACGAGCAGTACGTC. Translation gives CASSLGRTAGGSYEQYV.

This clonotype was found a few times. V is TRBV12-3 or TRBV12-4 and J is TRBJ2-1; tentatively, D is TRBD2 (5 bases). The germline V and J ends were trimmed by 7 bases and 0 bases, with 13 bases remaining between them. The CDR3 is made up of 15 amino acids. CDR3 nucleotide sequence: TGTGCCAGCATCTTTTCGGGGAGCTCCTACAATGAGCAGTTCTTC. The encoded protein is CASIFSGSSYNEQFF.

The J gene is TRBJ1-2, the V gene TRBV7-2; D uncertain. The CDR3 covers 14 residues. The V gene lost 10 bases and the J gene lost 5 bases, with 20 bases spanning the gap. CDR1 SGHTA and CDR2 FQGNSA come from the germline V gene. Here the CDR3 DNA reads TGTGCCACCGGGTGGGGTCAACTCGAATATGGCTACACCTTC. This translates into CATGWGQLEYGYTF. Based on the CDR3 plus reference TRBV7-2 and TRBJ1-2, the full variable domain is GAGVSQSPSNKVTEKGKDVELRCDPISGHTALYWYRQSLGQGLEFLIYFQGNSAPDKSGLPSDRFSAERTGGSVSTLTIQRTQQEDSAVYLCATGWGQLEYGYTFGSGTRLTVV.

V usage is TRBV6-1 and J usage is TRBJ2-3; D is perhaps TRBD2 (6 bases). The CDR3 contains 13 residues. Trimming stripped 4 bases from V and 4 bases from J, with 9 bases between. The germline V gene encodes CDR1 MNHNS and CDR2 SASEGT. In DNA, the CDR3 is TGTGCCAGCAGTGGACGCGGGGCAGATACGCAGTATTTT. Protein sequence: CASSGRGADTQYF.

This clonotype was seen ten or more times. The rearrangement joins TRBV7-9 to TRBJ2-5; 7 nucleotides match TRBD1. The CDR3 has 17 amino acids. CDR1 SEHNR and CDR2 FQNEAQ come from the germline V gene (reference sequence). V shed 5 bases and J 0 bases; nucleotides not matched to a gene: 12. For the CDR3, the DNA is TGTGCCAGCAGCACCCCCATCCAGACAGGGTACCAAGAGACCCAGTACTTC. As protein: CASSTPIQTGYQETQYF. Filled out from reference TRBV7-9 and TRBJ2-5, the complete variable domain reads DTGVSQNPRHKITKRGQNVTFRCDPISEHNRLYWYRQTLGQGPEFLTYFQNEAQLEKSRLLSDRFSAERPKGSFSTLEIQRTEQGDSAMYLCASSTPIQTGYQETQYFGPGTRLLVL.

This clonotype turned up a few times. In nucleotides, the CDR3 is TGTGCCAGCCGGGGTGGTTGGGGGAACAATGAGCAGTTCTTC. This sequence encodes CASRGGWGNNEQFF. This chain links TRBV6-5 with TRBJ2-1; D may match TRBD1 or TRBD2 (5 bases each). V gave up 8 bases and J gave up 5 bases, with 16 bases separating them. The CDR3 totals 14 residues. CDR1 is MNHEY and CDR2 is SVGAGI in the germline V gene.

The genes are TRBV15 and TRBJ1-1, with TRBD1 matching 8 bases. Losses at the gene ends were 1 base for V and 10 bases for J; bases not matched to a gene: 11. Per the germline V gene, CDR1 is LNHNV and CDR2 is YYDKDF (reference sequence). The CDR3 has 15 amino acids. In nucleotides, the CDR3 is TGTGCCACCAGCAGAGTTCAAGACAGGGGCGTTCGAGCTTTCTTT. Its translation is CATSRVQDRGVRAFF. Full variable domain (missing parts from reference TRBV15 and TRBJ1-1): DAMVIQNPRYQVTQFGKPVTLSCSQTLNHNVMYWYQQKSSQAPKLLFHYYDKDFNNEADTPDNFQSRRPNTSFCFLDIRSPGLGDTAMYLCATSRVQDRGVRAFFGQGTRLTVV.